This T cell receptor (beta chain) was recovered during a study of T-cell reconstitution after alpha-beta-depleted transplantation in children. Researchers prepared the TCRbeta library using unique molecular identifiers, the study reports. MiXCR was run by TCRdb on the PCR reads, yielding one entry per CDR3 protein. This sample has some 490,000 distinct CDR3 sequences, with around 13% found just once. Here the sequenced sample was PBMCs from the stem cell graft donor, taken from the stem cell graft. The source of this sequence is a human donor who donated a stem cell graft to a child with combined immunodeficiency.

In nucleotides, the CDR3 is TGCGCCAGCAGCTCAGGAGCTGGGACTGAAGCTTTCTTT. Its protein product is CASSSGAGTEAFF. The chain recombines TRBV5-1 with TRBJ1-1; D call uncertain. V was clipped by 3 bases and J by 5 bases, with 11 bases between them. The CDR3 spans 13 residues. Germline V CDR1 and CDR2: SGHRS, YFSETQ.